One sample yielded the 14 T cell receptor beta chains listed below, sequenced in a study of blood T cell repertoires in COVID-19. The method was immunoSEQ multiplex PCR; TCRdb's version includes in-frame clones alone and lacks a portion of them. Of roughly 62,000 clones listed, roughly 87% are singletons. Sequenced: peripheral blood. All receptors come from a human donor with acute or convalescent COVID-19. The donor label of this sample is uncertain.

The rearrangement links TRBV14 to TRBJ2-2; 9 positions match TRBD2. The V gene end was trimmed by 2 bases and the J gene end by 5 bases; junction bases not matched to a gene: 6. Looked up from germline, CDR1 is SGHDN and CDR2 is FVKESK. The CDR3 runs 16 residues. CDR3 DNA sequence: TGTGCCAGCAGCCAAAGGGCTCTAGCGGGAACCGGGGAGCTGTTTTTT. Protein product: CASSQRALAGTGELFF. Full variable domain (missing parts from reference TRBV14 and TRBJ2-2): EAGVTQFPSHSVIEKGQTVTLRCDPISGHDNLYWYRRVMGKEIKFLLHFVKESKQDESGMPNNRFLAERTGGTYSTLKVQPAELEDSGVYFCASSQRALAGTGELFFGEGSRLTVL.

The chain is built from TRBV6-1 and TRBJ1-6; 12 bases map to TRBD1. The V segment lost 2 bases and the J segment 8 bases; nucleotides outside the gene matches: 4. The CDR3 runs 16 residues. Germline CDR1 is MNHNS and CDR2 is SASEGT. CDR3 in amino acids: CASSELGQGAHSPLHF. DNA for the CDR3: TGTGCCAGCAGTGAACTGGGACAGGGGGCGCATTCACCCCTCCACTTT.

This rearrangement joins TRBV23-1 to TRBJ1-5; D not certain. TRBV23-1 is sorted into the ORF group, with uncertain function. With 7 bases removed from V and 4 bases from J, the gap between germline ends came to 11 bases. The CDR3 consists of 13 residues. The CDR3 DNA reads as TGCGCCAGCACCGGGTCGGTTAATCAGCCCCAGCATTTT. This encodes CASTGSVNQPQHF.

The V and J genes are TRBV7-9 and TRBJ2-7; possible D gene TRBD2, 6 bases. Trimming cost V 3 bases and J 3 bases, with 9 bases left between them. Germline lookup yields CDR1 SEHNR and CDR2 FQNEAQ (reference sequence). This CDR3 is 13 amino acids long. The CDR3 sequence is CASSFGGGYEQYF. The CDR3 DNA is TGTGCCAGCAGCTTCGGGGGTGGCTACGAGCAGTACTTC.

The gene calls are TRBV5-4 and TRBJ2-3; D might be TRBD2 (5 bases). The CDR3 spans 15 residues. Germline values: CDR1 SGHNT, CDR2 YYREEE (reference sequence). The V gene lost 4 bases and the J gene lost 2 bases, with 14 bases spanning the gap. CDR3 residues: CASSLGSGTTDTQYF. DNA of the CDR3: TGTGCCAGCAGCCTGGGGTCGGGAACCACAGATACGCAGTATTTT.

This sequence joins TRBV6-4 and TRBJ2-2; the D gene is possibly TRBD2 (5 bases). The CDR3 length is 14 residues. V was cut by 6 bases and J by 1 base, with 9 bases left in between. Germline loops: CDR1 MRHNA, CDR2 SNTAGT. This CDR3 reads CASSVEGNTGELFF. The CDR3 nucleotides read TGTGCCAGCAGCGTCGAGGGGAACACCGGGGAGCTGTTTTTT.

The V call is TRBV11-2, the J call TRBJ2-1, with D possibly being TRBD2 (5 bases). V was shortened by 3 bases and J by 5 bases, with 11 bases between the two germline ends. Per germline, CDR1 SGHAT and CDR2 FQNNGV. This CDR3 comprises 14 residues. This CDR3 reads CASSLRERHNEQFF. The CDR3 coding sequence is TGTGCCAGCAGCTTGAGGGAGCGCCACAATGAGCAGTTCTTC.

The V call is TRBV6-4, the J call TRBJ1-6; 7 nucleotides align to TRBD1. There are 14 residues in the CDR3. V lost 4 bases, J lost 7 bases, and 4 bases stayed unmatched. Germline V gene lookup returns CDR1 MRHNA and CDR2 SNTAGT. The CDR3 DNA sequence: TGTGCCAGCAGTGTTGGGACAGTAAATTCACCCCTCCACTTT. This codes for CASSVGTVNSPLHF.

The chain has TRBV5-1 and TRBJ1-6; TRBD1 matches 10 bases. This CDR3 is built from 15 residues. The V gene end was trimmed by 5 bases and the J gene end by 8 bases; junction bases not matched to a gene: 7. Germline CDR1 reads SGHRS; CDR2 reads YFSETQ. CDR3 coding DNA: TGCGCCAGCAGACTGACAGGGGGCTCGGATTCACCCCTCCACTTT. Protein sequence: CASRLTGGSDSPLHF.

In its sample, this clone was seen once. The chain joins TRBV12-3 or TRBV12-4 to TRBJ2-5; D might be TRBD1 (5 bases). Trimming removed 3 bases at V and 9 bases at J, with 14 bases between. The CDR3 is 13 amino acids. CDR3 protein: CASSFGRDASQYF. In DNA, the CDR3 is TGTGCCAGCAGTTTCGGCAGGGATGCCTCCCAGTACTTC.

The chain combines TRBV27 with TRBJ1-5; D perhaps matches TRBD1 (6 bases). The V end was cut by 5 bases, the J end by 6 bases, with 14 bases between. This CDR3 comprises 14 residues. Germline loops: CDR1 MNHEY, CDR2 SMNVEV (reference sequence). The CDR3 coding sequence is TGTGCCAGCAGTCTTCGGACAGTTTTTCAGCCCCAGCATTTT. Protein sequence: CASSLRTVFQPQHF.

V usage is TRBV7-6 and J usage is TRBJ2-3; D is perhaps TRBD1 (6 bases). The V end was cut by 5 bases, the J end by 5 bases, with 29 bases between. Germline V gives CDR1 SGHVS, CDR2 FNYEAQ. This CDR3 is built from 19 residues. For the CDR3, the DNA is TGTGCCAGCAGCCTCAGGTCAGGTGGAGCGGCCCAGGGGAGAGATACGCAGTATTTT. Translation gives CASSLRSGGAAQGRDTQYF.

The CDR3 spells CASSLVRDTEAFF. The CDR3 coding sequence is TGTGCCAGTAGTCTGGTCAGGGACACTGAAGCTTTCTTT. The chain couples TRBV19 to TRBJ1-1; D perhaps matches TRBD1 (5 bases). CDR1 is LNHDA and CDR2 is SQIVND in the germline V gene (reference sequence). V gave up 5 bases and J gave up 3 bases, with 10 bases separating them. The length of the CDR3 is 13 residues.

This chain connects TRBV9 to TRBJ1-2, with D perhaps TRBD1 (5 bases). CDR1 and CDR2 (germline): SGDLS, YYNGEE. Trimming shortened V by 6 bases and J by 5 bases, and 11 bases separated the two germline ends. The CDR3 has 12 amino acids. The CDR3 protein is CASTSDSYGYTF. The CDR3 coding sequence is TGTGCCAGCACCTCCGACAGTTATGGCTACACCTTC.